This entry features one TCR beta chain sequence. Its cognate antigen has yet to be identified. Base-call qualities are not available, and no considerably larger clone is one nucleotide away. Each collaborating institution followed its own protocols to collect whole blood in K2EDTA tubes. For TCRbeta analysis, collaborators shipped samples as frozen whole blood, isolated PBMCs, or DNA extracted from either of those sample types. The source of the sample is a study of blood T cell repertoires in COVID-19 (dated by TCRdb to 2019 to 2021). In terms of the full investigation: Collaborator samples came from the United States, Italy and Spain and covered acute and convalescent phases of COVID-19. The repertoires were released in a freely available public database meant as a resource for research on the immune response to SARS-CoV-2. The material from the prospective study consisted of cDNA or gDNA derived from T cells, B-cell-depleted T cells, or PBMCs. The dataset comprised deeply sampled blood TCRbeta repertoires from subjects exposed to, actively infected with, or recovered from COVID-19. A de-identified subject ID, COVID-19 status, age in years and sex were almost always included in the sample metadata. Where HLA class I and class II types were available, the types were taken from metadata supplied by the sample provider, not from assay-based typing. Samples were obtained from the ongoing ImmuneRACE study (first 160 participants) and from 1,000 to 1,500 subjects provided by 6 global collaborators. Paper-wide results and their limitations: The amount of clinical and demographic metadata varied by source and participant and was provided uncurated.

The CDR3 starts with the cysteine, ends with the phenylalanine, and has 15 residues. Only the CDR3 part of the read is kept: 45 bases, read in frame from the first base. CDR1 and CDR2, looked up from the germline V gene (reference sequence), are LNHDA and SQIVND. The trim is 1 base for V and 9 bases for J, with a gap of 13 bases between the germline ends. The immunoSEQ Assay, a bias-controlled multiplex PCR, was used to amplify TCRbeta CDR3 regions from genomic DNA. As for the original processing: The number of nucleated cells in each sample was estimated from the amplification of reference gene primers within the assay. To quantify the absolute abundance of each unique TCRbeta CDR3 rearrangement, sequence reads were collapsed and filtered. For each sample, productive Simpson clonality was calculated as the square root of Simpson's diversity index across productive rearrangements. Imported from immuneACCESS, the table was reduced by TCRdb to in-frame sequences with V and J called. These copies leave out some clones; in studies compared against another copy, an unresolved V gene accounts for under half, and the cause of the remainder is not known. The V and J calls and clone size come from that table; D and trimming were worked out from the DNA. In this sample the table shows 60,000 or so clones, around 79% of which occur a single time. Jointly, the top ten make up approximately 3% of the sample.

The chain couples TRBV19 to TRBJ1-6; TRBD1 could be the D gene, as 6 bases match. The TCR originated in a man aged 55-75 years with acute or convalescent COVID-19. Material: peripheral blood. CDR3 reads: CASSIGDGGASPLHF. The base sequence is TGTGCCAGTAGTATAGGGGACGGGGGGGCTTCACCCCTCCACTTT.